The entry that follows covers one TCR beta chain sequence. The sample is drawn from a study of blood T cell repertoires in COVID-19. The CDR3 runs 13 residues. Germline V gives CDR1 MNHEY, CDR2 SVGAGI. Losses at the gene ends were 8 bases for V and 5 bases for J; bases not matched to a gene: 9. Sequencing used immunoSEQ multiplex PCR; TCRdb keeps in-frame clones, though not all of them. The sample shows 85,000 to 110,000 clones, roughly 87% of them seen only once. This receptor was obtained from a man in his forties or fifties in a cohort sampled during active COVID-19. The chain joins TRBV6-5 to TRBJ2-7; TRBD2 agrees at 7 bases. Sequencing used peripheral blood. CDR3 loop: CASSRGVHHEQYV. CDR3 coding DNA: TGTGCCAGCTCCCGGGGGGTTCATCACGAGCAGTACGTC.